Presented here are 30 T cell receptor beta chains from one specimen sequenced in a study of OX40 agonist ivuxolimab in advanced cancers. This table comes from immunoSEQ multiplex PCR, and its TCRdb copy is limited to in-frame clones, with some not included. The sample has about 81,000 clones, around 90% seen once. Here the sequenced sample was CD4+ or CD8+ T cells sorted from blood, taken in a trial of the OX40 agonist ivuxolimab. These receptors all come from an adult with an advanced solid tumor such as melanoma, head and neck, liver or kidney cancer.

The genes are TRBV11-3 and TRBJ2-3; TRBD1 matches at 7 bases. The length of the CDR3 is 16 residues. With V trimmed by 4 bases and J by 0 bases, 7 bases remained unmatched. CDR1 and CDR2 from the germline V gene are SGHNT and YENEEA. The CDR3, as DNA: TGTGCCAGCAGCTCGGGACAGCTTATTAGCACAGATACGCAGTATTTT. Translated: CASSSGQLISTDTQYF.

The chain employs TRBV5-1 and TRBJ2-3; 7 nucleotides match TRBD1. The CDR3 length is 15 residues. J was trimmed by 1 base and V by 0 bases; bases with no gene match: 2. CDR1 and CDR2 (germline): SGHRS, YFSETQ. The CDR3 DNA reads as TGCGCCAGCAGCTTGGGCACAGGGGGCACAGATACGCAGTATTTT. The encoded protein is CASSLGTGGTDTQYF.

The CDR3 nucleotides are TGTGCCAGCTCACCAGGAACCTCGGGTGGCTACACCTTC. Translating gives CASSPGTSGGYTF. The V and J genes are TRBV18 and TRBJ1-2; D uncertain. The CDR3 spans 13 residues. Germline V gene sequence: CDR1 KGHSH, CDR2 LQKENI. Deletions cut 2 bases from V and 7 bases from J, with 11 bases between.

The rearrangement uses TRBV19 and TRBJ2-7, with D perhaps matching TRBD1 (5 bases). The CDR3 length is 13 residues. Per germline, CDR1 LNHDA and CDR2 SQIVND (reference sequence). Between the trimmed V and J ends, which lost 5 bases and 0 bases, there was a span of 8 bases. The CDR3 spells CASSLGRSYEQYF. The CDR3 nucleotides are TGTGCCAGTAGTTTGGGGCGCTCCTACGAGCAGTACTTC.

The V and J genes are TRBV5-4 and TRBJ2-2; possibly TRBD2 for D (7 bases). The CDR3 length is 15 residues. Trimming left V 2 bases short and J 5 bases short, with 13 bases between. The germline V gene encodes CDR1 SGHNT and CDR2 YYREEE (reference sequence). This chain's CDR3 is CASSFVGGRTGELFF. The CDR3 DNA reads TGTGCCAGCAGCTTTGTCGGGGGGCGTACCGGGGAGCTGTTTTTT.

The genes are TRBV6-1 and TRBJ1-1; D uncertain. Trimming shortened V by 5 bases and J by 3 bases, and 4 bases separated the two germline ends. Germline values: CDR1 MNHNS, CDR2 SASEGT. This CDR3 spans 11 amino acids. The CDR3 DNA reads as TGTGCCAGCAGTTATGACACTGAAGCTTTCTTT. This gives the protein CASSYDTEAFF.

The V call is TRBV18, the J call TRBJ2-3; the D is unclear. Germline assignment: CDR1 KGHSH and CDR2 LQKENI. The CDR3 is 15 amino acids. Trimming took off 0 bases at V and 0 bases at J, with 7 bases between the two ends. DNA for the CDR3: TGTGCCAGCTCACCACCCCAGCGTAGCACAGATACGCAGTATTTT. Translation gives CASSPPQRSTDTQYF.

The CDR3 DNA sequence: TGTGCCAGCAGCCCTGGGACAGGAGAGACCCAGTACTTC. Protein product: CASSPGTGETQYF. The chain employs TRBV7-3 and TRBJ2-5; 8 nucleotides line up with TRBD1. The trim removed 5 bases at V and 4 bases at J, leaving 3 bases unmatched. CDR1 and CDR2 from the germline V gene are SGHTA and FQGTGA. This CDR3 has 13 amino acids.

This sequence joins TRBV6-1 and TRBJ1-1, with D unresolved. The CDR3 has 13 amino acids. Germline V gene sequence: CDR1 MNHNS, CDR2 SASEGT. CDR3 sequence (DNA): TGTGCTCTAACGGGCCAAATTGACTCCGAAGCTTTCTTT. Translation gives CALTGQIDSEAFF.

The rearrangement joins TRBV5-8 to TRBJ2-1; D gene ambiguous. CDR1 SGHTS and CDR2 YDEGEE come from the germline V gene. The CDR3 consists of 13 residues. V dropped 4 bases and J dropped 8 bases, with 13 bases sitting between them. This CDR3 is CASSTRQGDEQFF. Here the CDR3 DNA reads TGTGCCAGCAGCACACGACAAGGTGATGAGCAGTTCTTC. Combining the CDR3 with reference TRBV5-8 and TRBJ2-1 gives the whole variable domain EAGVTQSPTHLIKTRGQQATLRCSPISGHTSVYWYQQALGLGLQFLLWYDEGEERNRGNFPPRFSGRQFPNYSSELNVNALELEDSALYLCASSTRQGDEQFFGPGTRLTVL.

CDR3: CASSPDTEINEQFF. In DNA form, the CDR3 reads TGTGCCAGCAGCCCTGACACGGAGATCAATGAGCAGTTCTTC. This chain connects TRBV11-2 to TRBJ2-1, with D unclear. The CDR3 is made up of 14 amino acids. Germline CDR1 is SGHAT and CDR2 is FQNNGV. V lost 5 bases, J lost 6 bases, and 14 bases lay in between.

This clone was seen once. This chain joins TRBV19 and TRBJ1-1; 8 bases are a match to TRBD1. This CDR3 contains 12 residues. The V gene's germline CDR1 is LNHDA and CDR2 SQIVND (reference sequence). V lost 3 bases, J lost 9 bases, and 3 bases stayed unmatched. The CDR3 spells CASSMRTGKAFF. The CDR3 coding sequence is TGTGCCAGTAGTATGCGGACAGGGAAAGCTTTCTTT.

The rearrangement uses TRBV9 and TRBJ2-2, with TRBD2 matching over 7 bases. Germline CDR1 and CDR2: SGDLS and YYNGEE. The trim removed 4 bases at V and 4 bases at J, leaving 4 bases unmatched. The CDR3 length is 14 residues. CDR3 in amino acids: CASSQGGTTGELFF. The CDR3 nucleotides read TGTGCCAGCAGCCAGGGAGGGACCACCGGGGAGCTGTTTTTT.

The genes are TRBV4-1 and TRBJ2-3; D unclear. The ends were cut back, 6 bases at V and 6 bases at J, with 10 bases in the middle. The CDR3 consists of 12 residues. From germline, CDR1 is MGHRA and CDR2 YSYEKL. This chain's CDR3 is CASSVGMDTQYF. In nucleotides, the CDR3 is TGCGCCAGCAGTGTTGGGATGGATACGCAGTATTTT.

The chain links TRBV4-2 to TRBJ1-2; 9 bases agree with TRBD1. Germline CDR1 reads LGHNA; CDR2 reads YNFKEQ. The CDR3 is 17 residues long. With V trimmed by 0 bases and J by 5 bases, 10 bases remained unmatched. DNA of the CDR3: TGTGCCAGCAGCCAAGAATACTGGGACAGGGAGAGATATGGCTACACCTTC. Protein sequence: CASSQEYWDRERYGYTF.

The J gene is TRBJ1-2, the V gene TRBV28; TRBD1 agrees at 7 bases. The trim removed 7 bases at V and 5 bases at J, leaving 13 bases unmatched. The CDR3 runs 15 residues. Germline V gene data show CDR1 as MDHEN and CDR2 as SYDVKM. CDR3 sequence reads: CASKQWDSELYGYTF. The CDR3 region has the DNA TGTGCCAGCAAGCAGTGGGACAGTGAATTATATGGCTACACCTTC.

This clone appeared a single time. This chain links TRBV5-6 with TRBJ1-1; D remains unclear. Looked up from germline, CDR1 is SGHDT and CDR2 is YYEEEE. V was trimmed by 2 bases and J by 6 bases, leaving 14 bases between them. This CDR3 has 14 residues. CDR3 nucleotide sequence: TGTGCCAGCAGCTTAGGGCATCTTTACGCTGAAGCTTTCTTT. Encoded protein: CASSLGHLYAEAFF.

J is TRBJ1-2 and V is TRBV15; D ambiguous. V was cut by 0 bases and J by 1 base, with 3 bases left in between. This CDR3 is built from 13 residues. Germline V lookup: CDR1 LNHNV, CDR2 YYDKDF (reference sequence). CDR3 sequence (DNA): TGTGCCACCAGCAGAGAATTTAACTATGGCTACACCTTC. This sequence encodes CATSREFNYGYTF.

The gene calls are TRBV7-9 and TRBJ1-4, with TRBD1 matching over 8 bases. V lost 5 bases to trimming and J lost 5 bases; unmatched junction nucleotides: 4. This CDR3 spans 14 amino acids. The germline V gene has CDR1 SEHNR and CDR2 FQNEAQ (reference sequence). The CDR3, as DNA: TGTGCCAGCAGCCTCGGACAGGGAAATGAAAAACTGTTTTTT. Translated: CASSLGQGNEKLFF.

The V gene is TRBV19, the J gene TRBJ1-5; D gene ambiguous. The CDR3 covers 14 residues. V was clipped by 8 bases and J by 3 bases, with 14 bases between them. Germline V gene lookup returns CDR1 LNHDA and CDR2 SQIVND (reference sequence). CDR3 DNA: TGTGCCAGTTCGGGGTTGGGCCACAATCAGCCCCAGCATTTT. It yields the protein CASSGLGHNQPQHF.

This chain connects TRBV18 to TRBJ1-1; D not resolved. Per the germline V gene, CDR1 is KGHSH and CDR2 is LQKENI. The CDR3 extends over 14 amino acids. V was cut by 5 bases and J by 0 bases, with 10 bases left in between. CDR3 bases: TGTGCCAGCTCATCCCGACTGTTGAACACTGAAGCTTTCTTT. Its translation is CASSSRLLNTEAFF.

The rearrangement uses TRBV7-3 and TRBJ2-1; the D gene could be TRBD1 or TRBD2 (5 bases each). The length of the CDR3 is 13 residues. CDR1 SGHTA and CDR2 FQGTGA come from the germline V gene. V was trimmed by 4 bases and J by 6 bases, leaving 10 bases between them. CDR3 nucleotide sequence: TGTGCCAGCAGCTCGGGGCCGGTCAATGAGCAGTTCTTC. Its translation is CASSSGPVNEQFF.

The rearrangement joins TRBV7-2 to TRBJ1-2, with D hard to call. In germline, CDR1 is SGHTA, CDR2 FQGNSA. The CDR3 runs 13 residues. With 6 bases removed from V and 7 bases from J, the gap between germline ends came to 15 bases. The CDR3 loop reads CASRLAAERGYTF. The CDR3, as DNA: TGTGCCAGCAGGCTAGCGGCGGAGCGTGGCTACACCTTC.

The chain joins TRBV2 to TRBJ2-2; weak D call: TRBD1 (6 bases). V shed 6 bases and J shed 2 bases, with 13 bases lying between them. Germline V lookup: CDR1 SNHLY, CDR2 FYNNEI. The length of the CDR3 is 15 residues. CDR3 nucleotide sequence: TGTGCCAGCAGCGGACAGAGGGGTAACACCGGGGAGCTGTTTTTT. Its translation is CASSGQRGNTGELFF.

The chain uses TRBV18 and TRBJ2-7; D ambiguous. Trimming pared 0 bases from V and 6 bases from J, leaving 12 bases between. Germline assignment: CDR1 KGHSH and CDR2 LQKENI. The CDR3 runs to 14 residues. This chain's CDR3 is CASSPPSGQSEQYF. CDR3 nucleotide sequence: TGTGCCAGCTCACCACCTTCGGGCCAGAGCGAGCAGTACTTC.

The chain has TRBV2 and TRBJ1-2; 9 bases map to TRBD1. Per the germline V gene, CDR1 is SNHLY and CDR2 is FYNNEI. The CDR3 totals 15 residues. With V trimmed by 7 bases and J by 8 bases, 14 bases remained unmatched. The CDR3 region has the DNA TGTGCCAGCATCCGTCCCGGGACAGGGCATGAGGGCTACACCTTC. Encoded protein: CASIRPGTGHEGYTF.

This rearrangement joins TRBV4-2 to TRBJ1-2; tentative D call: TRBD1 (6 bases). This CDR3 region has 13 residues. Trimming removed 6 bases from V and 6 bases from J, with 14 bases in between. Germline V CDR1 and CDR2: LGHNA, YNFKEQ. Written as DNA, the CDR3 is TGTGCCAGCAGATCGCGGGGGGGGCATGGCTACACCTTC. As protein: CASRSRGGHGYTF.

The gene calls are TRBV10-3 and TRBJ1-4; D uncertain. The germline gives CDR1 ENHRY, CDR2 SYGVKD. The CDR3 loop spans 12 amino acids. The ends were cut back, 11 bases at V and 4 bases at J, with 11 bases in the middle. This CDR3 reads CALSTDNEKLFF. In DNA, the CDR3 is TGTGCCTTAAGTACGGATAATGAAAAACTGTTTTTT.

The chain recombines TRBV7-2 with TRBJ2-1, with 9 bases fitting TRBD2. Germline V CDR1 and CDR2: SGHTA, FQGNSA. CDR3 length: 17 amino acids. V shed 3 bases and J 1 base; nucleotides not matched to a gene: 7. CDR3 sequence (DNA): TGTGCCAGCAGCTTGGCTAGCGGGGCTCCGTCCTACAATGAGCAGTTCTTC. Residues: CASSLASGAPSYNEQFF.

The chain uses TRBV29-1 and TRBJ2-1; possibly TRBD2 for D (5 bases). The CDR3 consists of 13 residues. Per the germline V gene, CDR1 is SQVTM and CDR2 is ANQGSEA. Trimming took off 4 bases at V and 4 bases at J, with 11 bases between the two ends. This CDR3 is CSVGEGIYNEQFF. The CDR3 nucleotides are TGCAGCGTTGGCGAGGGAATATACAATGAGCAGTTCTTC.